These 2 T cell receptor beta chains came from one sample sequenced in a study of T cell responses to AZD1222 COVID-19 vaccine. Clones were sequenced by immunoSEQ multiplex PCR, and TCRdb holds only the in-frame ones, with some missing. Of around 160,000 clones in the sample, 91% are singletons; the top ten hold around 5.2%. Sequencing was performed on peripheral blood, taken on day 0 of AZD1222 vaccination. The receptors were sampled from an adult in good health.

The rearrangement uses TRBV7-3 and TRBJ2-1; perhaps TRBD1 as D (6 bases). The CDR3 extends over 17 amino acids. Germline values: CDR1 SGHTA, CDR2 FQGTGA. Between the trimmed V and J ends, which lost 3 bases and 6 bases, there was a span of 21 bases. Here the CDR3 DNA reads TGTGCCAGCAGCTTTGGGTCCCATTCGGGACACCCCAATGAGCAGTTCTTC. Translated, it gives CASSFGSHSGHPNEQFF. Based on the CDR3 plus reference TRBV7-3 and TRBJ2-1, the full variable domain is GAGVSQTPSNKVTEKGKYVELRCDPISGHTALYWYRQSLGQGPEFLIYFQGTGAADDSGLPNDRFFAVRPEGSVSTLKIQRTERGDSAVYLCASSFGSHSGHPNEQFFGPGTRLTVL.

The chain has TRBV11-2 and TRBJ2-7, with TRBD1 matching 9 bases. The CDR3 has 14 residues. Germline CDR1 and CDR2: SGHAT and FQNNGV. The J segment lost 5 bases and the V segment lost 5 bases, leaving 7 bases of the junction unmatched. The chain's CDR3 is CASSRRTGVNEQYF. CDR3 DNA sequence: TGTGCCAGCAGCAGAAGGACAGGGGTTAACGAGCAGTACTTC.